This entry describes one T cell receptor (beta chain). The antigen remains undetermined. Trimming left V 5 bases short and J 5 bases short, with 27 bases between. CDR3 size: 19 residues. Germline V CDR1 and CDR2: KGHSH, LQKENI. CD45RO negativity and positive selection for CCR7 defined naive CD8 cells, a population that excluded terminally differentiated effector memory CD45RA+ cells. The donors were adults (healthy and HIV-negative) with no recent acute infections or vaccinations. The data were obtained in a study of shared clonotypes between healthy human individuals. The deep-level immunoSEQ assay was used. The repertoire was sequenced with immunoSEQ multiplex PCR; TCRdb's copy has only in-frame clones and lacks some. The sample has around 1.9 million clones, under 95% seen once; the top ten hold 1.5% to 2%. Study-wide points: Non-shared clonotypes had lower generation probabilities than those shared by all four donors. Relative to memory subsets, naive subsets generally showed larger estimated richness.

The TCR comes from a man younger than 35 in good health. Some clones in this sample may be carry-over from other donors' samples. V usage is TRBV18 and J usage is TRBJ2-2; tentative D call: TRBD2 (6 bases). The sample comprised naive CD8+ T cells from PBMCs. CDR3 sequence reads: CASSGEVTRRGAGTGELFF. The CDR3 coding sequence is TGTGCCAGCTCAGGGGAAGTTACTAGAAGAGGCGCGGGGACCGGGGAGCTGTTTTTT.